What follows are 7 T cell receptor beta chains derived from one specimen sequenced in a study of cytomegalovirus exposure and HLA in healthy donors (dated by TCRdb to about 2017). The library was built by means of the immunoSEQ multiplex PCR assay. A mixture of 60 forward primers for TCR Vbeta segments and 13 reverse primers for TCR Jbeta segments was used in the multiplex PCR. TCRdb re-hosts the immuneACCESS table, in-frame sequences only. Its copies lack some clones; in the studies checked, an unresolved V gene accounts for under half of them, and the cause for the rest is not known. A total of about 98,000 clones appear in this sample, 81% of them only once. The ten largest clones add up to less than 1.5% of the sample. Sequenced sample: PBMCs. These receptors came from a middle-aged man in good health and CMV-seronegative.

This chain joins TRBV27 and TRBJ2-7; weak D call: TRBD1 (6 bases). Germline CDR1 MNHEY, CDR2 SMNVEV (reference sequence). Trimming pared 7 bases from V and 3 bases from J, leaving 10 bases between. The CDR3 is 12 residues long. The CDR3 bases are TGTGCCAGCATAGGGGGAGACTACGAGCAGTACTTC. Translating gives CASIGGDYEQYF.

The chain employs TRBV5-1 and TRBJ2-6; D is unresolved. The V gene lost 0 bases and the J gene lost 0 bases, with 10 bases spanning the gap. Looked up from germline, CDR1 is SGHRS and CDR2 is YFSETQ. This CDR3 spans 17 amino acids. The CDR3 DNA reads TGCGCCAGCAGCTTGGCCGGTCAAGTCTCTGGGGCCAACGTCCTGACTTTC. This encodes CASSLAGQVSGANVLTF.

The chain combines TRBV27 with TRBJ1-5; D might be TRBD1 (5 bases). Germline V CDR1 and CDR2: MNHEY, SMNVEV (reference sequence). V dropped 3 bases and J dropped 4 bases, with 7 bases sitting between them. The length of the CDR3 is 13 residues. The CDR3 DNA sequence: TGTGCCAGCAGTTTCGCAGGGAATCAGCCCCAGCATTTT. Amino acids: CASSFAGNQPQHF.

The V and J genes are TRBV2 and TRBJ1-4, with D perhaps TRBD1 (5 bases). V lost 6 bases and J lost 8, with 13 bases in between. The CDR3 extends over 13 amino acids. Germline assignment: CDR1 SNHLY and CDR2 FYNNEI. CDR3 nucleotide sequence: TGTGCCAGCAGGACTGGGGCACCCGAAAAACTGTTTTTT. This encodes CASRTGAPEKLFF.

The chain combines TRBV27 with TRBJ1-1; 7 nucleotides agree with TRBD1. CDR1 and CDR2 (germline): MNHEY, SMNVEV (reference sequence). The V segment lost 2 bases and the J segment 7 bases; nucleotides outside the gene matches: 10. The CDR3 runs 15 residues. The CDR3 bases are TGTGCCAGCAGTTTACTGGTGAAGGGGGCAGGTGAAGCTTTCTTT. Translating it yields CASSLLVKGAGEAFF.

CDR3 in amino acids: CASGRDSAAYEQYF. CDR3 sequence (DNA): TGTGCCAGCGGAAGGGACAGTGCTGCCTACGAGCAGTACTTC. The chain carries TRBV7-8 and TRBJ2-7; 7 nucleotides line up with TRBD1. CDR3 length: 14 amino acids. The V gene end was trimmed by 8 bases and the J gene end by 2 bases; junction bases not matched to a gene: 9. CDR1 SGHVS and CDR2 FQNEAQ come from the germline V gene.

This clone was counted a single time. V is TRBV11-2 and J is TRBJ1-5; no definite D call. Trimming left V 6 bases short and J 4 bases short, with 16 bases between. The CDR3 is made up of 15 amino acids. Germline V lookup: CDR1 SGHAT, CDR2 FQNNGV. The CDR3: CASSLGGLGNQPQHF. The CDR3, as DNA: TGTGCCAGCAGTTTGGGCGGGCTCGGGAATCAGCCCCAGCATTTT.